This TCR beta chain was obtained from a study of neurological immune-mediated disorders. The CDR3 runs 14 residues. Trimming stripped 6 bases from V and 7 bases from J, with 13 bases between. Each CDR3 protein is one row after TCRdb ran MiXCR on the 5' RACE reads. This table holds roughly 42,000 distinct CDR3 sequences, approximately 13% found once. This clonotype was counted many times. What it recognizes is unknown. Time point: longitudinal time-point 3. Healthy controls comprised blood bank volunteers in Maryland, USA. The study built unsorted libraries from 2 million PBMCs kept at -80 C. Points from the study as a whole: Patients with HTLV-1-associated myelopathy had the highest level of TCR clonal expansion, whereas patients with multiple sclerosis had the lowest level, falling beneath the level found in healthy controls.

The chain employs TRBV12-3 or TRBV12-4 and TRBJ1-6; D is undetermined. The sequence came from a man between 25 and 39 years old in good health. The source material was PBMCs. DNA of the CDR3: TGTGCCAGCAGCCGGGATGGCGGGAATTCACCCCTCCACTTT. Translation gives CASSRDGGNSPLHF.